Here is one T cell receptor beta chain with its context. The antigen remains unidentified. The sample originates from a study of cytomegalovirus exposure and HLA in healthy donors. Across the whole study: Sequencing of about 179 million T cells in an earlier analysis found approximately 120 million unique TCR beta sequences. General study findings and limits: Near-uniform donor sequencing depth was presumed by presence/absence analyses. Researchers reported that a few CMV-associated chains were confirmed in vitro as CMV antigen-specific. The classifier, whose performance was assessed in both the original and validation cohorts, reportedly diagnosed cytomegalovirus status with high specificity and sensitivity.

PCR primers comprised 60 Vbeta and 13 Jbeta primers. Here immunoSEQ multiplex PCR was the method, and the copy in TCRdb shows in-frame clones only, minus some. The table includes about 160,000 clones, roughly 79% detected once. The CDR3 is 14 amino acids. With 2 bases removed from V and 7 bases from J, the gap between germline ends came to 9 bases. CDR1 and CDR2 (germline): ENHRY, SYGVKD. Material for sequencing was PBMCs. The sequence was collected from a woman aged 45-59 years in good health and CMV-seropositive. The chain links TRBV10-3 to TRBJ1-6, with D maybe TRBD1 (5 bases). DNA of the CDR3: TGTGCCATCAGTGAGCAGGGTCGGAATTCACCCCTCCACTTT. Translated: CAISEQGRNSPLHF.